These T cell receptor beta chains were read from a single sample in a study of T cell repertoires in cytomegalovirus infection. These TCRs' antigens remain unknown. TCRdb analysed the reads with MiXCR anew, one entry per CDR3 protein. This table holds about 830,000 distinct CDR3 sequences, approximately 29% found once. The sample in question was cultured CD8+ T cells from PBMCs, obtained from culture after CMV antigen stimulation. These receptors originate from a human donor in good health (CMV status not recorded). Some clones in this sample may be carry-over from other donors' samples. Each CDR3 is given with its conserved first and last residue. D genes are given only for firm matches. A clone size is listed for some rows: how often the clone was seen (once, few, many), or a class if it is expanded.

V gene: TRBV6-2/TRBV6-3
D gene: -
clone size: many
J gene: TRBJ1-3
CDR3 protein: CASSTVIDGNTIYF
CDR3 DNA: TGTGCCAGCAGTACAGTCATCGATGGAAACACCATATATTTT

V gene: TRBV19
D gene: -
clone size: -
J gene: TRBJ2-1
CDR3 protein: CASGEHNEQFF
CDR3 DNA: TGTGCCAGTGGGGAACACAATGAGCAGTTCTTC

V gene: TRBV19
D gene: -
clone size: few
J gene: TRBJ1-5
CDR3 protein: CASSPPSNQPQHF
CDR3 DNA: TGTGCCAGTAGTCCCCCAAGCAATCAGCCCCAGCATTTT

V gene: TRBV29-1
D gene: -
clone size: -
J gene: TRBJ2-1
CDR3 protein: CSVGMGLRNNEQFF
CDR3 DNA: TGCAGCGTTGGGATGGGACTCAGAAACAATGAGCAGTTCTTC

V gene: TRBV12-3/TRBV12-4
D gene: -
clone size: few
J gene: TRBJ1-5
CDR3 protein: CASSLIVDQPQHF
CDR3 DNA: TGTGCCAGCAGTTTAATCGTTGATCAGCCCCAGCATTTT

V gene: TRBV6-1
D gene: TRBD1
clone size: -
J gene: TRBJ1-2
CDR3 protein: CASSADGQGTGFYGYTF
CDR3 DNA: TGTGCCAGCAGTGCTGACGGACAGGGGACGGGATTCTATGGCTACACCTTC

V gene: TRBV2
D gene: -
clone size: many
J gene: TRBJ2-2
CDR3 protein: CASSVIGLLVDTGELFF
CDR3 DNA: TGTGCCAGCAGTGTTATTGGGCTCCTGGTAGACACCGGGGAGCTGTTTTTT

V gene: TRBV5-6
D gene: -
clone size: few
J gene: TRBJ2-7
CDR3 protein: CASSLVLAAYEQYF
CDR3 DNA: TGTGCCAGCAGCTTGGTATTGGCGGCATACGAGCAGTACTTC

V gene: TRBV20-1
D gene: -
clone size: few
J gene: TRBJ1-6
CDR3 protein: CSARDRGEAYNSPLHF
CDR3 DNA: TGCAGTGCTAGAGACAGGGGAGAGGCCTATAATTCACCCCTCCACTTT

V gene: TRBV10-3
D gene: TRBD1
clone size: few
J gene: TRBJ1-5
CDR3 protein: CAISDQTGGNQPQHF
CDR3 DNA: TGTGCCATCAGTGATCAGACAGGGGGCAATCAGCCCCAGCATTTT